Included here is one T cell receptor beta chain sequence, with context. The data stem from a study of identical twins. TCRdb ran MiXCR on the 5' RACE reads and lists one entry per CDR3 protein. The sample has about 200,000 distinct CDR3 sequences, 15% seen once; the top ten hold over 35%. Healthy Caucasians supplied all donations. The V end was cut by 5 bases, the J end by 6 bases, with 16 bases between. The CDR3 consists of 15 residues. The same data also went into a second study, on T cells expressing NK-cell markers.

Sequenced: CD8+ T cells sorted from blood. This TCR derives from a woman under 30 in good health. V and J are TRBV12-3 or TRBV12-4 and TRBJ2-2, with a weak D call TRBD1 (6 bases). The CDR3 reads CASSATAPGAGELFF. The CDR3 coding sequence is TGTGCCAGCAGTGCCACAGCGCCAGGGGCCGGGGAGCTGTTTTTT.